These T cell receptor beta chains were read from a single sample in a study of blood T cells in healthy people across ages. Each CDR3 protein is one row after TCRdb ran MiXCR on the 5' RACE reads. The sample has hundreds of thousands of distinct CDR3 sequences; more than 20% are singletons. Sequenced input: blood. These receptors were obtained from a man between 65 and 79 years old in good health. Both conserved end residues are part of each CDR3. D genes are given only for firm matches. The size of a clone is reported for some rows only, either as once, few or many, or as a class for expanded clones.

v_call: TRBV18; cdr3_length: 17; j_call: TRBJ2-1; clone_size: .; d_call: TRBD2; cdr3_aa: CASSFPRTSGSNNEQFF; cdr3_nt: TGTGCCAGCTCATTCCCGAGGACTAGCGGGAGTAACAATGAGCAGTTCTTC
v_call: TRBV5-1; cdr3_length: 16; j_call: TRBJ1-1; clone_size: .; d_call: .; cdr3_aa: CASSFRGQGPNTEAFF; cdr3_nt: TGCGCCAGCAGCTTTCGGGGGCAGGGCCCGAACACTGAAGCTTTCTTT
v_call: TRBV20-1; cdr3_length: 13; j_call: TRBJ2-5; clone_size: few; d_call: TRBD1; cdr3_aa: CSQTDRAQETQYF; cdr3_nt: TGCAGCCAAACGGACAGGGCCCAAGAGACCCAGTACTTC
v_call: TRBV29-1; cdr3_length: 11; j_call: TRBJ1-1; clone_size: few; d_call: .; cdr3_aa: CSVGTNTEAFF; cdr3_nt: TGCAGCGTCGGGACCAACACTGAAGCTTTCTTT
v_call: TRBV2; cdr3_length: 14; j_call: TRBJ2-2; clone_size: .; d_call: .; cdr3_aa: CASSDSTNTGELFF; cdr3_nt: TGTGCCAGCAGCGACAGCACCAACACCGGGGAGCTGTTTTTT
v_call: TRBV4-2; cdr3_length: 17; j_call: TRBJ2-1; clone_size: .; d_call: TRBD2; cdr3_aa: CASSQASGGSKYNEQFF; cdr3_nt: TGTGCCAGCAGCCAAGCCTCGGGCGGGAGTAAATACAATGAGCAGTTCTTC
v_call: TRBV29-1; cdr3_length: 13; j_call: TRBJ2-3; clone_size: few; d_call: .; cdr3_aa: CSASRTRSDTQYF; cdr3_nt: TGCAGCGCCTCCCGGACAAGGTCAGATACGCAGTATTTT
v_call: TRBV29-1; cdr3_length: 11; j_call: TRBJ2-3; clone_size: .; d_call: TRBD2; cdr3_aa: CSSGGADTQYF; cdr3_nt: TGCAGTAGCGGGGGCGCAGATACGCAGTATTTT
v_call: TRBV9; cdr3_length: 17; j_call: TRBJ2-1; clone_size: many; d_call: TRBD1; cdr3_aa: CASSSHSGQGSYNEQFF; cdr3_nt: TGTGCCAGCAGCTCACACTCGGGACAGGGCTCCTACAATGAGCAGTTCTTC
v_call: TRBV7-9; cdr3_length: 16; j_call: TRBJ1-4; clone_size: few; d_call: .; cdr3_aa: CASSLETSPGREKLFF; cdr3_nt: TGTGCCAGCAGCTTGGAGACATCACCGGGACGTGAAAAACTGTTTTTT
v_call: TRBV5-1; cdr3_length: 15; j_call: TRBJ2-1; clone_size: .; d_call: TRBD2; cdr3_aa: CASSIGGGTYNEQFF; cdr3_nt: TGCGCCAGCTCCATTGGGGGGGGGACCTACAATGAGCAGTTCTTC
v_call: TRBV5-5; cdr3_length: 15; j_call: TRBJ1-5; clone_size: few; d_call: .; cdr3_aa: CASSLAVSGFQPQHF; cdr3_nt: TGTGCCAGCAGCTTGGCCGTTTCGGGGTTTCAGCCCCAGCATTTT
v_call: TRBV2; cdr3_length: 14; j_call: TRBJ2-1; clone_size: .; d_call: .; cdr3_aa: CASSIPAAGLEQFF; cdr3_nt: TGTGCCAGCAGTATCCCAGCCGCTGGGCTTGAGCAGTTCTTC
v_call: TRBV5-1; cdr3_length: 14; j_call: TRBJ2-5; clone_size: few; d_call: .; cdr3_aa: CASSGPGTQETQYF; cdr3_nt: TGCGCCAGCAGCGGACCGGGGACGCAAGAGACCCAGTACTTC
v_call: TRBV7-2; cdr3_length: 16; j_call: TRBJ2-1; clone_size: many; d_call: TRBD2; cdr3_aa: CASSLRRESSYNEQFF; cdr3_nt: TGTGCCAGCAGCTTAAGGCGGGAGAGCTCCTACAATGAGCAGTTCTTC
v_call: TRBV18; cdr3_length: 14; j_call: TRBJ1-1; clone_size: .; d_call: .; cdr3_aa: CASSPGPGGSEAFF; cdr3_nt: TGTGCCAGCTCACCAGGGCCCGGGGGCTCTGAAGCTTTCTTT
v_call: TRBV20-1; cdr3_length: 12; j_call: TRBJ2-7; clone_size: many; d_call: .; cdr3_aa: CSAKSRENEQYF; cdr3_nt: TGCAGTGCTAAGAGTAGGGAAAACGAGCAGTACTTC
v_call: TRBV2; cdr3_length: 14; j_call: TRBJ2-7; clone_size: .; d_call: .; cdr3_aa: CASSAGRIGYEQYF; cdr3_nt: TGTGCCAGCAGTGCGGGTAGGATAGGCTACGAGCAGTACTTC
v_call: TRBV7-2; cdr3_length: 15; j_call: TRBJ2-7; clone_size: .; d_call: TRBD1; cdr3_aa: CASSLGTGDRYEQYF; cdr3_nt: TGTGCCAGCAGCTTGGGGACAGGGGACCGATACGAGCAGTACTTC
v_call: TRBV3-1; cdr3_length: 14; j_call: TRBJ1-2; clone_size: .; d_call: .; cdr3_aa: CASSQDERVNGYTF; cdr3_nt: TGTGCCAGCAGCCAAGATGAAAGGGTGAATGGCTACACCTTC
v_call: TRBV14; cdr3_length: 15; j_call: TRBJ1-2; clone_size: .; d_call: .; cdr3_aa: CASSQDLGRNYGYTF; cdr3_nt: TGTGCCAGCAGCCAAGATCTCGGCAGAAACTATGGCTACACCTTC
v_call: TRBV25-1; cdr3_length: 14; j_call: TRBJ2-7; clone_size: few; d_call: TRBD2; cdr3_aa: CASKSSAGGYEQYF; cdr3_nt: TGTGCCAGCAAATCCAGCGCGGGAGGGTACGAGCAGTACTTC
v_call: TRBV5-5; cdr3_length: 15; j_call: TRBJ2-7; clone_size: .; d_call: TRBD2; cdr3_aa: CASSSSGLATYEQYF; cdr3_nt: TGTGCCAGCAGCTCGTCGGGACTAGCCACCTACGAGCAGTACTTC
v_call: TRBV4-2; cdr3_length: 14; j_call: TRBJ2-3; clone_size: .; d_call: .; cdr3_aa: CASSQVASTDTQYF; cdr3_nt: TGTGCCAGCAGCCAGGTCGCCTCAACGGATACGCAGTATTTT
v_call: TRBV20-1; cdr3_length: 16; j_call: TRBJ2-4; clone_size: .; d_call: .; cdr3_aa: CSARDLAQLAKNIQYF; cdr3_nt: TGCAGTGCTAGAGATCTTGCACAACTAGCCAAAAACATTCAGTACTTC
v_call: TRBV29-1; cdr3_length: 13; j_call: TRBJ2-3; clone_size: .; d_call: .; cdr3_aa: CSVVGPLRGTQYF; cdr3_nt: TGCAGCGTTGTGGGGCCCCTGAGAGGGACGCAGTATTTT
v_call: TRBV5-6; cdr3_length: 13; j_call: TRBJ1-2; clone_size: many; d_call: .; cdr3_aa: CASSLGQPYGYTF; cdr3_nt: TGTGCCAGCAGCTTGGGACAGCCCTATGGCTACACCTTC
v_call: TRBV3-1; cdr3_length: 12; j_call: TRBJ2-7; clone_size: .; d_call: .; cdr3_aa: CASSHSNYEQYF; cdr3_nt: TGTGCCAGCAGCCACTCGAACTACGAGCAGTACTTC